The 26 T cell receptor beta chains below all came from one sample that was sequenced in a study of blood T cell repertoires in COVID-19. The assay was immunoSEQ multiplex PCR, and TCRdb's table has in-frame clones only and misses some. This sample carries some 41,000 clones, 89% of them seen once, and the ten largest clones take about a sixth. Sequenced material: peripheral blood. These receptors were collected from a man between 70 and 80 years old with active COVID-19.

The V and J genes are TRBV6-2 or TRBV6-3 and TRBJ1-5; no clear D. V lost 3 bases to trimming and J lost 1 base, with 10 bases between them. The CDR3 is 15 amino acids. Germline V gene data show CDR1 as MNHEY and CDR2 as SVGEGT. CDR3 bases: TGTGCCAGCAGTTATCCCCAATCAAGCAATCAGCCCCAGCATTTT. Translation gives CASSYPQSSNQPQHF.

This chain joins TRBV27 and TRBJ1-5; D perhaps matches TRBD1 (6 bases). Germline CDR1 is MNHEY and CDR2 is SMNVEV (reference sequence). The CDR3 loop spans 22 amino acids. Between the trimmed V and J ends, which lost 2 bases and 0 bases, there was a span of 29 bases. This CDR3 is CASSLLPPDSIETYNSNQPQHF. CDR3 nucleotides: TGTGCCAGCAGTTTACTCCCCCCGGACAGTATAGAGACCTATAATAGCAATCAGCCCCAGCATTTT.

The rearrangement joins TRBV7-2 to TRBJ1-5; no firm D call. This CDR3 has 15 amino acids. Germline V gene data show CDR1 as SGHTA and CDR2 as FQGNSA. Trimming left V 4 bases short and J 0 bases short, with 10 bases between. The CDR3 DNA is TGTGCCAGCAGCTCCGGTTTTCTTAGCAATCAGCCCCAGCATTTT. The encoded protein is CASSSGFLSNQPQHF.

The CDR3 DNA reads TGTGCCAGCAGTGGACCGGGACTAGCATCAATCGAGCAGTACTTC. This translates into CASSGPGLASIEQYF. The chain carries TRBV2 and TRBJ2-7; 9 nucleotides agree with TRBD2. Germline V gene sequence: CDR1 SNHLY, CDR2 FYNNEI. The V segment lost 4 bases and the J segment 6 bases; nucleotides outside the gene matches: 10. The CDR3 spans 15 residues.

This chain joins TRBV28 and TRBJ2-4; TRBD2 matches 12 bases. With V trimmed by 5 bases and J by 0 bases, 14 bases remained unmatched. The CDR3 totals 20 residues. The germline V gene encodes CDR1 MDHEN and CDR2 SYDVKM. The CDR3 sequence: CASSLPTSGGPRLAKNIQYF. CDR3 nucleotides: TGTGCCAGCAGTCTCCCCACTAGCGGGGGGCCCCGACTAGCCAAAAACATTCAGTACTTC.

The CDR3 nucleotides are TGTGCCAGCAGCTTAGTTAGGAGCGGGGGGCGGGGTAGCACAGATACGCAGTATTTT. Protein sequence: CASSLVRSGGRGSTDTQYF. V usage is TRBV11-2 and J usage is TRBJ2-3; TRBD2 agrees at 9 bases. Germline CDR1 reads SGHAT; CDR2 reads FQNNGV. The CDR3 is made up of 19 amino acids. V lost 1 base, J lost 0 bases, and 11 bases stayed unmatched.

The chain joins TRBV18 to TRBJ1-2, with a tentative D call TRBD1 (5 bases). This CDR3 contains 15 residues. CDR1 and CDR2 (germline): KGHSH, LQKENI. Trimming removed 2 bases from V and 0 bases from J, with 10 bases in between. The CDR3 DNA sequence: TGTGCCAGCTCACCATTTGACAGACCTAACTATGGCTACACCTTC. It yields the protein CASSPFDRPNYGYTF.

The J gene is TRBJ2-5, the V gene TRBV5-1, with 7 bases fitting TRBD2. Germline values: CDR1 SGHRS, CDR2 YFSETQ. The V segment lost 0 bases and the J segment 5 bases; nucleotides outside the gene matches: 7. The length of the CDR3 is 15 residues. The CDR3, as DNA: TGCGCCAGCAGCTTGGATGGGGGGAGGGAGGAGACCCAGTACTTC. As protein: CASSLDGGREETQYF.

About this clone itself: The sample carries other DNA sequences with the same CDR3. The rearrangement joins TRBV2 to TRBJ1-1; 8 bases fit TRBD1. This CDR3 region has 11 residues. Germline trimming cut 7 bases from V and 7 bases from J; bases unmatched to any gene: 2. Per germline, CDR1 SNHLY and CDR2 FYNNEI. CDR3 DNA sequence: TGTGCCAGCAACGACAGGGGTGAAGCTTTCTTT. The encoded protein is CASNDRGEAFF.

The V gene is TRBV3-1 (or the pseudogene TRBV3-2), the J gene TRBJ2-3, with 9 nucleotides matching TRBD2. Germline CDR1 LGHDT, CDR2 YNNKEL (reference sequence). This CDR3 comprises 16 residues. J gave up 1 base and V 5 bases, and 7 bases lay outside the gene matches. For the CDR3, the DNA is TGTGCCAGCAGCACACCCGGGACTAGCCGCACAGATACGCAGTATTTT. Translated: CASSTPGTSRTDTQYF.

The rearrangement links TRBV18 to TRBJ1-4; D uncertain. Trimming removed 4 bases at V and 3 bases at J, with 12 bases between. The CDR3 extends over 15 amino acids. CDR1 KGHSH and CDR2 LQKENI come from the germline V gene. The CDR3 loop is CASSLNRAANEKLFF. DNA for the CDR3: TGTGCCAGCTCACTAAACAGAGCCGCTAATGAAAAACTGTTTTTT.

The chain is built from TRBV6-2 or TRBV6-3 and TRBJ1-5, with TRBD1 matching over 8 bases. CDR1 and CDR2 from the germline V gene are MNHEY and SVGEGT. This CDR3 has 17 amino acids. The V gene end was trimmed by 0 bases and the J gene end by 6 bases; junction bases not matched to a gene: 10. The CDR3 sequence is CASSYSTRGLLGQPQHF. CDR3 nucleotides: TGTGCCAGCAGTTACTCGACCAGGGGGCTTCTGGGTCAGCCCCAGCATTTT.

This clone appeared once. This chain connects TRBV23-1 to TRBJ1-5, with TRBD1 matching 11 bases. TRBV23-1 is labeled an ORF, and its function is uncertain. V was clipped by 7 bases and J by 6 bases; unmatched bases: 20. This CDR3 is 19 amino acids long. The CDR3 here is CASTLLNPPGGTGGQPQHF. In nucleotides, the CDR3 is TGCGCCAGCACTCTCCTCAACCCACCGGGAGGGACAGGGGGTCAGCCCCAGCATTTT.

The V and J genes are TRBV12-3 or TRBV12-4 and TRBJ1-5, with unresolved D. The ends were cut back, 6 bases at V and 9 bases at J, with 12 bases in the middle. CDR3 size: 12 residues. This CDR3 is CASSRGHPPQHF. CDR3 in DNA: TGTGCCAGCAGCCGAGGGCATCCGCCCCAGCATTTT.

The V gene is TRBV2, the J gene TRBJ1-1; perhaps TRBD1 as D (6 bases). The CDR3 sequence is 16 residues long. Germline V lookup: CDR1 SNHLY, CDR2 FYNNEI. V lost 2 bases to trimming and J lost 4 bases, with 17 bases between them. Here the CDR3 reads CASSEPARGEGTEAFF. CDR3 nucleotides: TGTGCCAGCAGTGAACCGGCTAGGGGGGAGGGCACTGAAGCTTTCTTT.

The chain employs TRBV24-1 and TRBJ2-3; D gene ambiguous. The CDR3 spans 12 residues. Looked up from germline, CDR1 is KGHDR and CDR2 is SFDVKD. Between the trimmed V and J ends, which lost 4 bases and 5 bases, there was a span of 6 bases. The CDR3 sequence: CATSDDRDTQYF. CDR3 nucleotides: TGTGCCACCAGTGACGATAGAGATACGCAGTATTTT.

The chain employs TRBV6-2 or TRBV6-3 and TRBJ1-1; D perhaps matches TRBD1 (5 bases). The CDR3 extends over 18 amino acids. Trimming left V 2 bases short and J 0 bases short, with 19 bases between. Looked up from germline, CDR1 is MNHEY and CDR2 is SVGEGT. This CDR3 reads CASSYPLGGPSMNTEAFF. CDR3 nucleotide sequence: TGTGCCAGCAGTTACCCCTTGGGGGGACCATCTATGAACACTGAAGCTTTCTTT.

CDR3 residues: CASSPTSGGLSIQYF. CDR3 DNA: TGTGCCAGCAGCCCTACTAGCGGGGGGCTGTCGATCCAGTACTTC. This rearrangement joins TRBV27 to TRBJ2-5; 12 bases align to TRBD2. This CDR3 has 15 amino acids. Germline CDR1 is MNHEY and CDR2 is SMNVEV (reference sequence). Unmatched junction bases numbered 12, after V lost 6 bases and J lost 10 bases.

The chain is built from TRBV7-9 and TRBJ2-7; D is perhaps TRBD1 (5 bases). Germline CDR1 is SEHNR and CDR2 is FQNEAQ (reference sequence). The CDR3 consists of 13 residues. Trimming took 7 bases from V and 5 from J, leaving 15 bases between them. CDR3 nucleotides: TGTGCCAGCACCCCAGTCTGGGGCCACGAGCAGTACTTC. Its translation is CASTPVWGHEQYF.

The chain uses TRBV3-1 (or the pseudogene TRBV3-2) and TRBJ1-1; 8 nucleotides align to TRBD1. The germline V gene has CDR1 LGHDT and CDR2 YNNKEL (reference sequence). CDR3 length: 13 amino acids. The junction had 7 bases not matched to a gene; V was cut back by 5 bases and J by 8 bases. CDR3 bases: TGTGCCAGCAGCTTCGGACAGGGCGCCGAAGCTTTCTTT. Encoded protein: CASSFGQGAEAFF.

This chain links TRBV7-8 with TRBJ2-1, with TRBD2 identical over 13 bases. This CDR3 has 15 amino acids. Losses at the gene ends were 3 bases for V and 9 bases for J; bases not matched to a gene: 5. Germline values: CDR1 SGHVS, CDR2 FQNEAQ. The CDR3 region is CASSLTSGGLREQFF. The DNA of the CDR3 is TGTGCCAGCAGCTTGACTAGCGGGGGGCTACGTGAGCAGTTCTTC.

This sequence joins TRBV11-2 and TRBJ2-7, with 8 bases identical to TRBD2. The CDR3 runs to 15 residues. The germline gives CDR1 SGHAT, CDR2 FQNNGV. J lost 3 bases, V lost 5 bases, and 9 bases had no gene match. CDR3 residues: CASSLGGGNLYEQYF. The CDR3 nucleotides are TGTGCCAGCAGCCTGGGCGGGGGGAACCTCTACGAGCAGTACTTC.

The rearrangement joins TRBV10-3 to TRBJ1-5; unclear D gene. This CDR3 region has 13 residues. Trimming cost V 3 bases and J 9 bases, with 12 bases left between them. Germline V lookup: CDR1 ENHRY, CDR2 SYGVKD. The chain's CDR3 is CAISDTAPTPQHF. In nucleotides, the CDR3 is TGTGCCATCAGTGATACAGCCCCGACGCCCCAGCATTTT.

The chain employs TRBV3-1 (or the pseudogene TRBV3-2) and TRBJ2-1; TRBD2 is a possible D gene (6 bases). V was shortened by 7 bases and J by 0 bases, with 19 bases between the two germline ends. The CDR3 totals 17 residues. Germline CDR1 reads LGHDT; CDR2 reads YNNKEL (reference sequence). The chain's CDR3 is CASTLLGGASSYNEQFF. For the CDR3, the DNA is TGTGCCAGCACCTTGCTCGGGGGTGCTAGCTCCTACAATGAGCAGTTCTTC.

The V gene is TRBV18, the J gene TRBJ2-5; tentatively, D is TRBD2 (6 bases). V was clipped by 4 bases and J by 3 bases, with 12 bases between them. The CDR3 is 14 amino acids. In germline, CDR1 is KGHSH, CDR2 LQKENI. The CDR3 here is CASSLGGGEETQYF. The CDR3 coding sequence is TGTGCCAGCTCACTCGGAGGAGGGGAAGAGACCCAGTACTTC.

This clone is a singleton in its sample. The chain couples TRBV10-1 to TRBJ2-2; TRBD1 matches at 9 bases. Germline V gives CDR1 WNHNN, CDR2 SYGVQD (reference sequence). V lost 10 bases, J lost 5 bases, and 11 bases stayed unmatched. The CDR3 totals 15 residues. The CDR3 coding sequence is TGCGCCACGTCCCGGGACAGGGTAGGGACCGGGGAGCTGTTTTTT. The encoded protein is CATSRDRVGTGELFF.